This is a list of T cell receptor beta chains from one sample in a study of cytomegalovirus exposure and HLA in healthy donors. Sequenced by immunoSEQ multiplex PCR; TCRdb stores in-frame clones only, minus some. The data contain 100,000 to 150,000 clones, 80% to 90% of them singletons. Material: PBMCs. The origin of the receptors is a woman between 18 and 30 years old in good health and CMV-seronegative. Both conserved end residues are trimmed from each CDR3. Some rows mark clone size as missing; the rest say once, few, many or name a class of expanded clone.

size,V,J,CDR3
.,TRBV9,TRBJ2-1,ASSVEGLDNNEQF
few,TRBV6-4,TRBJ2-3,ASSEGGTDTQY
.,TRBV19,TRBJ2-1,ASSRKAAYNEQF
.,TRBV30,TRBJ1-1,AWSGGPGGYNTEAF
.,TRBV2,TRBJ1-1,ASRLLGTVNTEAF
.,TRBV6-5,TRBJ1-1,ASSYSRGGTEAF
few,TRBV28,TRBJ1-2,ASSSSHGHT
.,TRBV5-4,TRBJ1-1,ASSLGGTENTEAF
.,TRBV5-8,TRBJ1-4,ASSNPGRTNEKLF
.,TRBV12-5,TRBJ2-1,ASGLVATGEQF
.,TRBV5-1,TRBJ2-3,ASSPPLAGGPSDTQY
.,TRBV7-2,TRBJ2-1,ASGLGLAGGGEQF
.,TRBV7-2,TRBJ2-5,ASSPPSGGPSETQY
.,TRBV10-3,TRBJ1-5,AISEWEGSKPQH
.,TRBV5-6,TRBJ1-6,ASSLVSSYNSPLH
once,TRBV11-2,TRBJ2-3,ASSPGLVFSDTQY
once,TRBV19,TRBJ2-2,ASSVSPGLAGQTGELF
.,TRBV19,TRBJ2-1,ASSTGLVYNEQF
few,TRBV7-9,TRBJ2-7,ASSLSGGGGEQY
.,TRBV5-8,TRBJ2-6,ASSLDFSGANVLT
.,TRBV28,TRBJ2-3,ASSLLAGITSTDTQY
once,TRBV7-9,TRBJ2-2,ASSNSTEWTGELF
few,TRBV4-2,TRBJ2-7,ASSQEVSSGISYEQY
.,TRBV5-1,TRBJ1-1,ASSLVQMNTEAF
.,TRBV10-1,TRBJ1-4,ASSESGRGKLF
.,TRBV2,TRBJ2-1,ASSEGRYSYNEQF
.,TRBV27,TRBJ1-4,ASSGGAQTNEKLF
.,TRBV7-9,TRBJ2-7,ASSSPTGLLEQY
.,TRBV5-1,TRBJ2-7,ASSRGDSNLDEQY
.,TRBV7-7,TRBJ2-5,ASSLNTLGPVETQY
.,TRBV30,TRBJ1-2,AWSLTVRGYT
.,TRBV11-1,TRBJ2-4,ASSFTSKNIQY
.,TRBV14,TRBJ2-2,ASSQQNTGELF
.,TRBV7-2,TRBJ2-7,ASSFSYEQY
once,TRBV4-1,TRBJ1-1,ASSQEARENTEAF
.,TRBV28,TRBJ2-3,ASSLSQLAGGLDTQY
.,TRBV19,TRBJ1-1,ASSTIDGGDTEAF
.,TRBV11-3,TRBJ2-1,ASSRSAGTGGRNEQF
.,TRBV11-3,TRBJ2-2,ASSRNTGQINTGELF
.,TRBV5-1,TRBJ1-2,ASSYGTGGIYGYT
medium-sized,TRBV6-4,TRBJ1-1,ASSDSQESTEAF
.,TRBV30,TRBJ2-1,AWKTPRYNEQF
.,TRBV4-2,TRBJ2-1,ASSQDSSGRYNEQF
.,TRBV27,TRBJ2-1,ASSFTAVRNEQF
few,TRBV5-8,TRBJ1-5,ASSSTRGQPQH
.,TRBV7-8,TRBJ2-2,ASSHRDYVTGELF
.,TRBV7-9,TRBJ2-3,ASSSAAAGATDTQY
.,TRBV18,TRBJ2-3,ASRLAGGQNTDTQY
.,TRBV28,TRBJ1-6,ASSSAVRGLNSPLH
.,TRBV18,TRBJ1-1,ASSLTGNTEAF
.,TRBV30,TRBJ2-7,AWSKGRQGTTPPYEQY